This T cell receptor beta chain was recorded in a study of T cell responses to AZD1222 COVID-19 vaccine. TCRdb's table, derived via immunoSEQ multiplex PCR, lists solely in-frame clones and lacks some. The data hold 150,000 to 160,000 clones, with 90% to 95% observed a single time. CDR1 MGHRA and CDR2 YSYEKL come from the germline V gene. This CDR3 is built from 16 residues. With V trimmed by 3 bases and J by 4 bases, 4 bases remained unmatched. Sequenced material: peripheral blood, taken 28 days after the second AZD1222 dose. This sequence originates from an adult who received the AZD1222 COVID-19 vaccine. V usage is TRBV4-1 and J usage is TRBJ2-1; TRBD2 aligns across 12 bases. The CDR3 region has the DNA TGCGCCAGCAGCCAGGCCGGGACTAGCGGGTACAATGAGCAGTTCTTC. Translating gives CASSQAGTSGYNEQFF.